These 28 T cell receptor beta chains were all obtained from the same sample, sequenced in a study of identical twins. Using its own MiXCR run on the 5' RACE reads, TCRdb lists one record per CDR3 protein. This repertoire shows fewer than 250,000 distinct CDR3 sequences, 7.5% found once; its top ten account for under 6%. This same sample was also taken into another study, of yellow fever vaccine responses in identical twins.

Sequenced input: CD8+ T cells sorted from blood. The receptors originated from a woman aged 18-29 years in good health.

This clonotype was recorded a few times. This rearrangement joins TRBV28 to TRBJ1-1; 7 bases align to TRBD1. Per the germline V gene, CDR1 is MDHEN and CDR2 is SYDVKM. The CDR3 has 13 amino acids. The ends lost 6 bases at V and 4 bases at J; junction bases unmatched: 5. The CDR3 protein is CASRVQGGTEAFF. The CDR3 coding sequence is TGTGCCAGCAGGGTTCAGGGGGGCACTGAAGCTTTCTTT.

This clonotype came up a few times. V gene TRBV7-2 combines with J gene TRBJ2-7; 7 bases are a match to TRBD1. The CDR3 consists of 16 residues. V was clipped by 2 bases and J by 6 bases; unmatched bases: 13. Germline V gene data show CDR1 as SGHTA and CDR2 as FQGNSA. The CDR3, as DNA: TGTGCCAGCAGCTTATATCTTCGGGGACAGTTCTCCGAGCAGTACTTC. This sequence encodes CASSLYLRGQFSEQYF.

This clonotype was observed many times. The chain links TRBV4-1 to TRBJ1-5; TRBD1 matches 9 bases. The J segment lost 6 bases and the V segment lost 2 bases, leaving 5 bases of the junction unmatched. Germline-derived CDR1 and CDR2 are MGHRA and YSYEKL. The CDR3 is 15 amino acids. CDR3 residues: CASSQITGGGQPQHF. The CDR3 coding sequence is TGCGCCAGCAGCCAAATTACAGGGGGCGGTCAGCCCCAGCATTTT.

The chain joins TRBV4-1 to TRBJ1-2; a weak D match, TRBD1 (5 bases). Germline CDR1 is MGHRA and CDR2 is YSYEKL. The CDR3 loop spans 11 amino acids. Between the trimmed V and J ends, which lost 9 bases and 4 bases, there was a span of 9 bases. CDR3 amino acids: CASGGAYGYTF. In DNA, the CDR3 is TGCGCCAGTGGGGGTGCCTATGGCTACACCTTC.

This clonotype was recorded at least ten times. The V gene is TRBV24-1, the J gene TRBJ2-2; 10 bases are a match to TRBD2. V shed 5 bases and J 3 bases; nucleotides not matched to a gene: 11. CDR3 length equals 18 residues. The germline V gene has CDR1 KGHDR and CDR2 SFDVKD. CDR3 coding DNA: TGTGCCACCAGTGGTACGGGATCTAGCGGGGGCTACACCGGGGAGCTGTTTTTT. Its protein product is CATSGTGSSGGYTGELFF.

The V gene is TRBV7-9, the J gene TRBJ2-7; D could derive from TRBD1 or TRBD2 (6 bases each). Per germline, CDR1 SEHNR and CDR2 FQNEAQ (reference sequence). V lost 4 bases, J lost 3 bases, and 10 bases lay in between. This CDR3 contains 13 residues. This CDR3 is CASSSGGGYEQYV. The CDR3 nucleotides are TGTGCCAGCAGCTCTGGAGGGGGCTACGAGCAGTACGTC.

This clonotype was counted between two and nine times. The chain uses TRBV6-4 and TRBJ2-1; D remains ambiguous. CDR3 length equals 16 residues. Germline V CDR1 and CDR2: MRHNA, SNTAGT. The germline V and J ends were trimmed by 3 bases and 0 bases, with 12 bases remaining between them. CDR3 DNA: TGTGCCAGCAGTGATTCACTGTCAAGCTCCTACAATGAGCAGTTCTTC. Translating gives CASSDSLSSSYNEQFF.

This sequence joins TRBV7-2 and TRBJ1-6; D is possibly TRBD1 (5 bases). This CDR3 has 15 amino acids. Trimming pared 2 bases from V and 7 bases from J, leaving 12 bases between. Germline V CDR1 and CDR2: SGHTA, FQGNSA. The DNA of the CDR3 is TGTGCCAGCAGCTTACTTCAGGGAAACAATTCACCCCTCCACTTT. Translating it yields CASSLLQGNNSPLHF.

This clonotype has a count of ten or more. V and J are TRBV24-1 and TRBJ2-1; D may be TRBD2 (6 bases). Trimming took 6 bases from V and 3 from J, leaving 14 bases between them. The CDR3 sequence is 15 residues long. Germline V gene data show CDR1 as KGHDR and CDR2 as SFDVKD. The CDR3 nucleotides are TGTGCCACCAGTTCTCTGACGCGGGACTACAATGAGCAGTTCTTC. Translating gives CATSSLTRDYNEQFF.

This clonotype appeared a few times. J is TRBJ2-2 and V is TRBV6-5; 8 bases line up with TRBD2. Germline loops: CDR1 MNHEY, CDR2 SVGAGI. This CDR3 has 16 amino acids. Losses at the gene ends were 4 bases for V and 7 bases for J; bases not matched to a gene: 11. The chain's CDR3 is CASSSHRTSFGGELFF. The CDR3 DNA reads as TGTGCCAGCAGTTCTCATCGGACTAGCTTTGGCGGGGAGCTGTTTTTT.

The chain links TRBV11-2 to TRBJ2-3; 8 bases are a match to TRBD1. CDR3 length equals 16 residues. J was trimmed by 2 bases and V by 5 bases; bases with no gene match: 9. The V gene's germline CDR1 is SGHAT and CDR2 FQNNGV. The CDR3 DNA reads as TGTGCCAGCAGCAGCCTGACAGGGGCCTACACAGATACGCAGTATTTT. It translates to CASSSLTGAYTDTQYF.

This chain connects TRBV7-8 to TRBJ2-3, with 7 bases fitting TRBD2. Germline-derived CDR1 and CDR2 are SGHVS and FQNEAQ. With 5 bases clipped from V and 1 base from J, the junction kept 9 bases outside the gene matches. This CDR3 is 16 amino acids long. The CDR3, as DNA: TGTGCCAGCAGCAACCCCGCTAGCGGAGGCACAGATACGCAGTATTTT. It codes for CASSNPASGGTDTQYF.

To note about this clonotype: A much larger clone lies one base from this, so it may be a read error. The chain recombines TRBV20-1 with TRBJ2-4, with D unresolved. CDR1 and CDR2 from the germline V gene are DFQATT and SNEGSKA (reference sequence). The CDR3 has 14 residues. The CDR3 protein is CSARAMIAKNNQYF. The CDR3 DNA is TGCAGTGCTAGAGCCATGATAGCCAAAAACAATCAGTACTTC.

The chain uses TRBV20-1 and TRBJ2-7, with TRBD1 as a possible D gene (5 bases). V dropped 4 bases and J dropped 9 bases, with 10 bases sitting between them. There are 10 residues in the CDR3. Germline V lookup: CDR1 DFQATT, CDR2 SNEGSKA (reference sequence). The CDR3 is CSATVGAQYV. For the CDR3, the DNA is TGCAGTGCTACGGTAGGGGCGCAGTACGTC.

This clonotype was observed at least ten times. The gene calls are TRBV7-2 and TRBJ1-1, with D perhaps TRBD1 (6 bases). Germline V lookup: CDR1 SGHTA, CDR2 FQGNSA. This CDR3 spans 13 amino acids. Trimming took off 1 base at V and 4 bases at J, with 7 bases between the two ends. CDR3 DNA: TGTGCCAGCAGCTTAGGGACAGCCACTGAAGCTTTCTTT. Protein sequence: CASSLGTATEAFF.

This clonotype was recorded many times. The V and J genes are TRBV3-1 and TRBJ1-2, with D uncertain. CDR1 LGHDT and CDR2 YNNKEL come from the germline V gene (reference sequence). CDR3 size: 13 residues. Trimming cost V 0 bases and J 0 bases, with 2 bases left between them. CDR3 sequence reads: CASSQETNYGYTF. The CDR3 DNA follows: TGTGCCAGCAGCCAAGAAACTAACTATGGCTACACCTTC. The full variable domain, rest sourced from reference TRBV3-1 and TRBJ1-2, is DTAVSQTPKYLVTQMGNDKSIKCEQNLGHDTMYWYKQDSKKFLKIMFSYNNKELIINETVPNRFSPKSPDKAHLNLHINSLELGDSAVYFCASSQETNYGYTFGSGTRLTVV.

The chain recombines TRBV7-9 with TRBJ2-7, with 7 bases aligning to TRBD1. This CDR3 has 14 amino acids. V dropped 4 bases and J dropped 3; count of bases not matched to a gene: 6. CDR1 and CDR2 (germline): SEHNR, FQNEAQ (reference sequence). The chain's CDR3 is CASSSTGTDYEQYV. In DNA form, the CDR3 reads TGTGCCAGCAGCTCGACCGGGACAGACTACGAGCAGTACGTC.

This clonotype was recorded at least ten times. The chain links TRBV20-1 to TRBJ1-4; 7 bases map to TRBD1. Trimming took 1 base from V and 7 from J; bases not matched to a gene: 6. Germline CDR1 reads DFQATT; CDR2 reads SNEGSKA (reference sequence). The CDR3 has 14 residues. CDR3 nucleotides: TGCAGTGCTAGAGGGGAGGGGGCAGGTGAAAAACTGTTTTTT. Its protein product is CSARGEGAGEKLFF.

The chain combines TRBV5-5 with TRBJ2-7; D is ambiguous. The CDR3 consists of 13 residues. Trimming shortened V by 4 bases and J by 2 bases, and 10 bases separated the two germline ends. Germline CDR1 reads SGHKS; CDR2 reads YYEKEE (reference sequence). CDR3 region: CASSVDPPYEQYF. The CDR3 DNA reads as TGTGCCAGCAGCGTGGACCCGCCCTACGAGCAGTACTTC. Full variable domain (missing parts from reference TRBV5-5 and TRBJ2-7): DAGVTQSPTHLIKTRGQQVTLRCSPISGHKSVSWYQQVLGQGPQFIFQYYEKEERGRGNFPDRFSARQFPNYSSELNVNALLLGDSALYLCASSVDPPYEQYFGPGTRLTVT.

This clonotype was counted a few times. V usage is TRBV20-1 and J usage is TRBJ2-1; D may match TRBD1 or TRBD2 (5 bases each). The CDR3 sequence is 12 residues long. Trimming removed 3 bases at V and 7 bases at J, with 10 bases between. Germline CDR1 is DFQATT and CDR2 is SNEGSKA (reference sequence). The CDR3 loop is CSASAGGNEQFF. The CDR3 DNA reads as TGCAGTGCTAGCGCTGGGGGAAATGAGCAGTTCTTC.

V is TRBV20-1 and J is TRBJ1-2; no clear D. CDR3 length equals 14 residues. Germline V gene lookup returns CDR1 DFQATT and CDR2 SNEGSKA (reference sequence). The germline V and J ends were trimmed by 5 bases and 2 bases, with 15 bases remaining between them. CDR3 DNA: TGCAGTGCTCCGGAGGGAGCCCAGAACTATGGCTACACCTTC. Its translation: CSAPEGAQNYGYTF.

This clonotype was counted only a few times. CDR3 DNA: TGTGCCAGCAGTCCACCCGGGACAGGGTCCGTTGAGCAGTTCTTC. It codes for CASSPPGTGSVEQFF. The rearrangement joins TRBV12-3 or TRBV12-4 to TRBJ2-1; 9 bases fit TRBD1. J lost 9 bases, V lost 5 bases, and 11 bases had no gene match. CDR3 size: 15 residues.

This clonotype showed up many times. The V gene is TRBV28, the J gene TRBJ2-1, with TRBD2 matching 9 bases. The ends lost 3 bases at V and 1 base at J; junction bases unmatched: 4. This CDR3 is built from 16 residues. The germline V gene encodes CDR1 MDHEN and CDR2 SYDVKM. Here the CDR3 DNA reads TGTGCCAGCAGTTTTAGCGGGGGCCAATCCTACAATGAGCAGTTCTTC. Protein sequence: CASSFSGGQSYNEQFF.

The rearrangement uses TRBV7-3 and TRBJ2-1; no clear D. Looked up from germline, CDR1 is SGHTA and CDR2 is FQGTGA. This CDR3 contains 15 residues. Trimming shortened V by 0 bases and J by 9 bases, and 15 bases separated the two germline ends. CDR3 in amino acids: CASSLTFDPTSEQFF. CDR3 in DNA: TGTGCCAGCAGCTTAACGTTCGATCCGACATCTGAGCAGTTCTTC.

In its sample, this clonotype was seen many times. This chain connects TRBV7-8 to TRBJ1-1; D remains ambiguous. Germline CDR1 SGHVS, CDR2 FQNEAQ. Trimming shortened V by 4 bases and J by 4 bases, and 7 bases separated the two germline ends. The CDR3 sequence is 12 residues long. DNA of the CDR3: TGTGCCAGCAGCTCTATCTCCACTGAAGCTTTCTTT. Translation gives CASSSISTEAFF. Complete variable domain (other parts from reference TRBV7-8 and TRBJ1-1): GAGVSQSPRYKVAKRGQDVALRCDPISGHVSLFWYQQALGQGPEFLTYFQNEAQLDKSGLPSDRFFAERPEGSVSTLKIQRTQQEDSAVYLCASSSISTEAFFGQGTRLTVV.

This clonotype was observed at least ten times. The genes are TRBV10-1 and TRBJ2-1; D remains unclear. The CDR3 totals 13 residues. Germline CDR1 is WNHNN and CDR2 is SYGVQD (reference sequence). V was clipped by 6 bases and J by 8 bases, with 14 bases between them. The DNA for the CDR3 is TGCGCCAGCAGCCCCAGGTTGGCTCATGAGCAGTTCTTC. Protein product: CASSPRLAHEQFF.

This clonotype was observed a few times. The chain has TRBV6-4 and TRBJ1-1; D perhaps matches TRBD1 (5 bases). V gave up 2 bases and J gave up 2 bases, with 6 bases separating them. CDR3 length: 13 residues. The germline V gene encodes CDR1 MRHNA and CDR2 SNTAGT. Here the CDR3 DNA reads TGTGCCAGCAGTGACCGGGACAACACTGAAGCTTTCTTT. It codes for CASSDRDNTEAFF.

The rearrangement uses TRBV4-1 and TRBJ2-1; 10 nucleotides align to TRBD2. Germline V lookup: CDR1 MGHRA, CDR2 YSYEKL. V lost 0 bases, J lost 4 bases, and 3 bases stayed unmatched. This CDR3 comprises 16 residues. CDR3 protein: CASSQETSGTYNEQFF. The CDR3 DNA reads as TGCGCCAGCAGCCAAGAAACTAGCGGGACATACAATGAGCAGTTCTTC.